The clone carrying this T cell receptor (beta chain) was recorded a few times. Trimming pared 5 bases from V and 5 bases from J, leaving 15 bases between. The CDR3 is 15 amino acids. The germline V gene has CDR1 LNHNV and CDR2 YYDKDF (reference sequence). This entry comes from a study of T cells in Graves' hyperthyroidism and ophthalmopathy. The TCR beta CDR3 regions underwent amplification using RNA transcripts as the source. The HTBI set primed first-round TCR CDR3 RT-PCR. Via MiXCR, TCRdb re-called the multiplex PCR reads, giving one row per CDR3 protein. The sample records around 700,000 distinct CDR3 sequences, 30% to 40% being singletons.

Sequenced input: blood. The sequence came from a woman aged 35 to 49 with Graves' hyperthyroidism. The rearrangement joins TRBV15 to TRBJ2-2; D is perhaps TRBD2 (6 bases). The CDR3 DNA is TGTGCCACCAGCTCCTCGGGAGATTGGACCGGGGAGCTGTTTTTT. Translated: CATSSSGDWTGELFF.